These 10 T cell receptor beta chains share one sample of origin, sequenced in a study of T cells after yellow fever vaccination. Each CDR3 protein is one row after TCRdb ran MiXCR on the 5' RACE reads. The profile shows approximately 330,000 distinct CDR3 sequences, about 4% of them singletons. Here the sequenced sample was PBMCs, taken 5 days after the yellow fever booster vaccination. Source of these receptors: a man younger than 35 who received the YFV17D yellow fever vaccine.

This clonotype was counted only a few times. V usage is TRBV5-1 and J usage is TRBJ1-6, with D possibly matching TRBD1 (6 bases). Germline V gene lookup returns CDR1 SGHRS and CDR2 YFSETQ. This CDR3 has 15 amino acids. The V and J ends lost 3 bases and 9 bases respectively, with 16 bases between them. The CDR3 nucleotides are TGCGCCAGCAGCTCTCTGCCTAAAGGGGGTTCACCCCTCCACTTT. As protein: CASSSLPKGGSPLHF.

In this sample, this clonotype turned up many times. The rearrangement uses TRBV29-1 and TRBJ2-7; 10 bases are a match to TRBD1. The CDR3 spans 15 residues. The trim removed 7 bases at V and 6 bases at J, leaving 15 bases unmatched. Germline V gives CDR1 SQVTM, CDR2 ANQGSEA. DNA of the CDR3: TGCAGCGCAGGGAGGGACAGGGGCGGGTCGGGCGAGCAGTACTTC. Residues: CSAGRDRGGSGEQYF.

Ten or more counts support this clonotype. V usage is TRBV6-5 and J usage is TRBJ1-4, with TRBD1 matching over 9 bases. CDR1 and CDR2 (germline): MNHEY, SVGAGI. The junction had 3 bases not matched to a gene; V was cut back by 5 bases and J by 5 bases. CDR3 length: 14 amino acids. The CDR3: CASSRQGGNEKLFF. The CDR3 region has the DNA TGTGCCAGCAGTCGACAGGGGGGGAATGAAAAACTGTTTTTT.

This clonotype showed up just a few times. J is TRBJ2-3 and V is TRBV7-3, with 15 bases matching TRBD2. With 5 bases clipped from V and 4 bases from J, the junction kept 10 bases outside the gene matches. CDR1 is SGHTA, CDR2 FQGTGA, per germline. The CDR3 totals 18 residues. The CDR3 DNA sequence: TGTGCCAGCAGCCCGAGGACTAGCGGGGGGGCCGCGGCAGATACGCAGTATTTT. This codes for CASSPRTSGGAAADTQYF.

In this sample, this clonotype turned up many times. The chain recombines TRBV12-3 or TRBV12-4 with TRBJ2-7; 7 nucleotides match TRBD2. Trimming removed 3 bases from V and 1 base from J; junction bases left unmatched: 3. The CDR3 has 14 residues. As DNA, the CDR3 is TGTGCCAGCAGTTTGTGGGGGGGTTCCTACGAGCAGTACTTC. Translating it yields CASSLWGGSYEQYF.

This clonotype was detected ten times or more. The chain uses TRBV4-3 and TRBJ2-1; 10 nucleotides align to TRBD2. The CDR3 spans 16 residues. V dropped 3 bases and J dropped 1; count of bases not matched to a gene: 3. The germline gives CDR1 LGHNA, CDR2 YSLEER. The CDR3 here is CASSQVAGGSYNEQFF. The CDR3 region has the DNA TGCGCCAGCAGCCAGGTAGCGGGGGGATCCTACAATGAGCAGTTCTTC.

The table lists this clonotype with many counts. The V and J genes are TRBV5-1 and TRBJ2-3; D may correspond to TRBD1 or TRBD2 (5 bases each). Germline V gene data show CDR1 as SGHRS and CDR2 as YFSETQ. Trimming left V 4 bases short and J 5 bases short, with 20 bases between. CDR3 size: 16 residues. CDR3 sequence reads: CASSRDAASPGDTQYF. The CDR3 DNA sequence: TGCGCCAGCAGCAGGGACGCGGCTTCACCGGGAGATACGCAGTATTTT. Full variable domain (outside the CDR3, taken from reference TRBV5-1 and TRBJ2-3): KAGVTQTPRYLIKTRGQQVTLSCSPISGHRSVSWYQQTPGQGLQFLFEYFSETQRNKGNFPGRFSGRQFSNSRSEMNVSTLELGDSALYLCASSRDAASPGDTQYFGPGTRLTVL.

This clonotype was detected only a few times. This sequence joins TRBV6-5 and TRBJ2-2; D is perhaps TRBD2 (6 bases). Per the germline V gene, CDR1 is MNHEY and CDR2 is SVGAGI. Trimming removed 0 bases from V and 7 bases from J, with 12 bases in between. The CDR3 is 15 residues long. CDR3 residues: CASSYSMEGDGELFF. The CDR3 region has the DNA TGTGCCAGCAGTTACTCGATGGAGGGAGACGGGGAGCTGTTTTTT.

The gene calls are TRBV11-3 and TRBJ2-1; weak D call: TRBD2 (6 bases). V was pared by 4 bases and J by 4 bases, with 14 bases between. CDR1 SGHNT and CDR2 YENEEA come from the germline V gene. This CDR3 spans 15 amino acids. The CDR3 DNA reads TGTGCCAGCAGCTCCGTCCCCGGGGGATACAATGAGCAGTTCTTC. Translating gives CASSSVPGGYNEQFF.

This clonotype was seen many times. This sequence joins TRBV6-2 or TRBV6-3 and TRBJ2-2; tentative D call: TRBD1 (5 bases). Germline CDR1 and CDR2: MNHEY and SVGEGT. Deletions cut 6 bases from V and 13 bases from J, with 12 bases between. This CDR3 is 11 amino acids long. As DNA, the CDR3 is TGTGCCAGCAGGGATCCAGGGTTGCTGTTTTTT. This translates into CASRDPGLLFF.